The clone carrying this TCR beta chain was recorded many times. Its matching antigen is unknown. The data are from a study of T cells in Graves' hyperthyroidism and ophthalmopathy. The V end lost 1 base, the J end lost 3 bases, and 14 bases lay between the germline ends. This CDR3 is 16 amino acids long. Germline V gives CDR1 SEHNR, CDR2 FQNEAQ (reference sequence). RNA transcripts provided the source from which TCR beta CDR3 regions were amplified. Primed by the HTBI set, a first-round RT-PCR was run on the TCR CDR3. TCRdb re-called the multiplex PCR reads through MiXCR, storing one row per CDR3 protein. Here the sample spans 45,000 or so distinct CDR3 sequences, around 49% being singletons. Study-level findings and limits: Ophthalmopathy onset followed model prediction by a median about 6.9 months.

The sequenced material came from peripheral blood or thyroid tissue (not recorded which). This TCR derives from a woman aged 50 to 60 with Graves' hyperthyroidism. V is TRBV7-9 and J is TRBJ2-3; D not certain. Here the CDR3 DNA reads TGTGCCAGCAGCTTAGGTAACAGCGTCGGGACAGATACGCAGTATTTT. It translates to CASSLGNSVGTDTQYF.